These 18 T cell receptor beta chains were all obtained from the same sample, sequenced in a study of radiation and T cells in renal cell carcinoma. The table came from immunoSEQ multiplex PCR; TCRdb's copy has only in-frame clones and leaves some out. Of about 150,000 clones listed, 87% are singletons. Time point meaning: blood 2 weeks post-SBRT. Described treatment: 15 Gy SBRT to primary tumor, nephrectomy 4 weeks later. Sequenced here: blood, sampled from a patient whose treatment included radiotherapy and nephrectomy. The receptors were gathered from a woman aged 50 to 65 with renal cell carcinoma.

The rearrangement uses TRBV9 and TRBJ1-4, with D possibly TRBD1 on 6 matching bases. Per germline, CDR1 SGDLS and CDR2 YYNGEE. The CDR3 covers 15 residues. V gave up 2 bases and J gave up 0 bases, with 8 bases separating them. In DNA form, the CDR3 reads TGTGCCAGCAGCGTGGACAGTGCAACTAATGAAAAACTGTTTTTT. This sequence encodes CASSVDSATNEKLFF.

This clone was counted a few times. The CDR3 DNA follows: TGCGCCAGCAGCCAAGATTCTTATCAGCCCCAGCATTTT. This sequence encodes CASSQDSYQPQHF. The genes are TRBV4-1 and TRBJ1-5; D uncertain. The CDR3 totals 13 residues. V gave up 0 bases and J gave up 5 bases, with 5 bases separating them. Germline V gene sequence: CDR1 MGHRA, CDR2 YSYEKL.

The chain joins TRBV9 to TRBJ2-2; TRBD1 might be the D (5 bases). There are 14 residues in the CDR3. Per the germline V gene, CDR1 is SGDLS and CDR2 is YYNGEE. The ends were cut back, 3 bases at V and 7 bases at J, with 13 bases in the middle. The CDR3 loop reads CASSAPGKGGELFF. The CDR3, as DNA: TGTGCCAGCAGCGCCCCAGGGAAGGGCGGGGAGCTGTTTTTT.

The rearrangement joins TRBV6-1 to TRBJ2-2; 7 bases are shared with TRBD1. Germline loops: CDR1 MNHNS, CDR2 SASEGT. The CDR3 totals 15 residues. J gave up 1 base and V 6 bases, and 5 bases lay outside the gene matches. CDR3 in DNA: TGTGCCAGCAGAGAGGGACAGATGAACACCGGGGAGCTGTTTTTT. It is translated as CASREGQMNTGELFF.

This clone was seen only a few times. The rearrangement joins TRBV7-8 to TRBJ1-3; no definite D call. Per germline, CDR1 SGHVS and CDR2 FQNEAQ. V lost 1 base, J lost 4 bases, and 5 bases lay in between. The CDR3 sequence is 13 residues long. CDR3 bases: TGTGCCAGCAGCTTAGAAGAGGGAAACACCATATATTTT. The encoded protein is CASSLEEGNTIYF.

This clone is termed medium-sized. The chain employs TRBV9 and TRBJ2-2, with TRBD1 matching 10 bases. Trimming removed 3 bases from V and 4 bases from J; junction bases left unmatched: 6. CDR3 length: 16 residues. CDR1 and CDR2 from the germline V gene are SGDLS and YYNGEE. CDR3 sequence reads: CASSATGTGVTGELFF. CDR3 bases: TGTGCCAGCAGCGCAACCGGGACAGGGGTCACCGGGGAGCTGTTTTTT.

The chain employs TRBV19 and TRBJ1-5; 9 bases match TRBD1. Looked up from germline, CDR1 is LNHDA and CDR2 is SQIVND (reference sequence). The CDR3 length is 13 residues. The J segment lost 5 bases and the V segment lost 7 bases, leaving 3 bases of the junction unmatched. The chain's CDR3 is CASMDRGYQPQHF. CDR3 sequence (DNA): TGTGCCAGTATGGACAGGGGTTATCAGCCCCAGCATTTT.

This clone has just a few counts. The chain recombines TRBV7-9 with TRBJ2-7; no firm D call. V was trimmed by 5 bases and J by 1 base, leaving 12 bases between them. The CDR3 sequence is 14 residues long. Germline V gene sequence: CDR1 SEHNR, CDR2 FQNEAQ (reference sequence). The CDR3, as DNA: TGTGCCAGCAGCCCTTGGACGGATTCCTACGAGCAGTACTTC. It translates to CASSPWTDSYEQYF.

The chain is built from TRBV5-6 and TRBJ2-5, with D perhaps matching TRBD2 (5 bases). V dropped 4 bases and J dropped 8 bases, with 21 bases sitting between them. The CDR3 loop spans 15 amino acids. The germline CDR1 and CDR2 sequences are SGHDT and YYEEEE. CDR3 in DNA: TGTGCCAGCAGCACCCGAAGACTGTCGGAGGTCACCCAGTACTTC. Translation gives CASSTRRLSEVTQYF.

This chain joins TRBV7-2 and TRBJ1-2; D uncertain. The germline V gene has CDR1 SGHTA and CDR2 FQGNSA. The CDR3 spans 15 residues. The V end lost 0 bases, the J end lost 0 bases, and 8 bases lay between the germline ends. CDR3 coding DNA: TGTGCCAGCAGCTTAGCGGGGTCCCCTAACTATGGCTACACCTTC. Translation: CASSLAGSPNYGYTF.

The V gene is TRBV19, the J gene TRBJ2-5; D is undetermined. V was cut by 3 bases and J by 5 bases, with 4 bases left in between. The CDR3 spans 11 residues. Germline lookup yields CDR1 LNHDA and CDR2 SQIVND (reference sequence). CDR3 protein: CASSMGETQYF. DNA of the CDR3: TGTGCCAGTAGTATGGGGGAGACCCAGTACTTC.

The chain couples TRBV5-1 to TRBJ2-7; no definite D call. The germline CDR1 and CDR2 sequences are SGHRS and YFSETQ. The CDR3 sequence is 16 residues long. V was clipped by 0 bases and J by 0 bases, with 13 bases between them. Written as DNA, the CDR3 is TGCGCCAGCAGCTTGGCTGGCAGCGTCTACTCCTACGAGCAGTACTTC. Amino acid sequence: CASSLAGSVYSYEQYF.

This clone was counted a single time. Different DNA sequences within this sample yield the same CDR3. This rearrangement joins TRBV6-6 to TRBJ2-2, with no clear D. Per the germline V gene, CDR1 is MNHNY and CDR2 is SVGAGI (reference sequence). The CDR3 length is 11 residues. The V gene lost 6 bases and the J gene lost 3 bases, with 2 bases spanning the gap. CDR3 amino acids: CASRHTGELFF. DNA of the CDR3: TGTGCCAGCAGACACACCGGGGAGCTGTTTTTT.

V usage is TRBV7-9 and J usage is TRBJ2-7; 10 nucleotides line up with TRBD2. The CDR3 extends over 18 amino acids. Unmatched junction bases numbered 14, after V lost 5 bases and J lost 1 base. Germline V gives CDR1 SEHNR, CDR2 FQNEAQ (reference sequence). CDR3 region: CASSPPPLAGVRSYEQYF. CDR3 in DNA: TGTGCCAGCAGCCCCCCCCCTCTAGCGGGGGTACGGTCCTACGAGCAGTACTTC.

The V and J genes are TRBV25-1 and TRBJ1-1; 8 positions match TRBD1. V dropped 7 bases and J dropped 8; count of bases not matched to a gene: 12. CDR3 length: 14 residues. CDR1 is MGHDK, CDR2 SYGVNS, per germline. CDR3 sequence: CASTPRTGRGEAFF. For the CDR3, the DNA is TGTGCCAGCACCCCCCGGACAGGGAGGGGGGAAGCTTTCTTT.

The chain joins TRBV4-1 to TRBJ1-1, with 7 bases aligning to TRBD1. V was clipped by 0 bases and J by 7 bases; unmatched bases: 5. The germline CDR1 and CDR2 sequences are MGHRA and YSYEKL. The CDR3 consists of 14 residues. CDR3 region: CASSQEPGQREAFF. CDR3 coding DNA: TGCGCCAGCAGCCAAGAACCGGGACAGCGTGAAGCTTTCTTT.

On this clone: One end of the junction fails to match germline, which may point to a read error. This chain links TRBV14 with TRBJ2-3, with D tentatively TRBD1 or TRBD2 (5 bases each). Germline-derived CDR1 and CDR2 are SGHDN and FVKESK. The CDR3 sequence is 15 residues long. This CDR3 is CASRQGTFRTDTQYF. In nucleotides, the CDR3 is TGTGCCAGCCGCCAAGGGACGTTCCGCACAGATACGCAGTATTTT. Full variable domain (remainder filled in from reference TRBV14 and TRBJ2-3): EAGVTQFPSHSVIEKGQTVTLRCDPISGHDNLYWYRRVMGKEIKFLLHFVKESKQDESGMPNNRFLAERTGGTYSTLKVQPAELEDSGVYFCASRQGTFRTDTQYFGPGTRLTVL.

The chain recombines TRBV11-2 with TRBJ2-5; tentative D call: TRBD1 (5 bases). The germline V and J ends were trimmed by 1 base and 5 bases, with 14 bases remaining between them. Germline assignment: CDR1 SGHAT and CDR2 FQNNGV. There are 15 residues in the CDR3. CDR3 in amino acids: CASSLAGVGAETQYF. CDR3 DNA sequence: TGTGCCAGCAGCTTAGCCGGCGTAGGGGCGGAGACCCAGTACTTC.